A single sample gave rise to the 24 T cell receptor beta chains below, sequenced in a study of memory CD8 T cells in hepatitis C reinfection (TCRdb year 2017). The time point label, as the study defines it: pre-reinfection, 55 to 20 weeks before reinfection detection. The sorted cells were sequenced directly ex vivo, without any in vitro expansion ahead of TCR sequencing. Library method: the immunoSEQ multiplex PCR assay. Entries here come from immuneACCESS through TCRdb and include only in-frame sequences with V and J called. Some clones fail to appear in such tables; in the studies checked, an unresolved V gene covers under half of the shortfall, and the cause of the remainder is unknown. A total of 45,000 to 55,000 clones appear in this sample, around nine tenths of them only once. Around 1% of the sample rests with the top ten. Sequenced: naive CD8+ T cells sorted from blood. The sample's cell subset or site, from its label and the paper: total naive CD8+CD45RO- T cells. These receptors were taken from a man aged 18 to 29 with hepatitis C virus infection.

The chain carries TRBV19 and TRBJ2-7, with TRBD1 matching 9 bases. This CDR3 is 15 amino acids long. J lost 0 bases, V lost 4 bases, and 4 bases had no gene match. Germline CDR1 and CDR2: LNHDA and SQIVND (reference sequence). The CDR3 region has the DNA TGTGCCAGTAGTACGGGACAGGGTGTCTCCTACGAGCAGTACTTC. Translation: CASSTGQGVSYEQYF.

The V gene is TRBV20-1, the J gene TRBJ2-3; D unresolved. With 0 bases removed from V and 10 bases from J, the gap between germline ends came to 8 bases. Germline loops: CDR1 DFQATT, CDR2 SNEGSKA (reference sequence). This CDR3 is built from 11 residues. Here the CDR3 reads CSARDPSAQYF. CDR3 nucleotides: TGCAGTGCTAGAGACCCCAGTGCGCAGTATTTT.

The chain joins TRBV6-5 to TRBJ1-5; 9 bases are a match to TRBD1. The CDR3 is 15 residues long. Unmatched junction bases numbered 9, after V lost 7 bases and J lost 5 bases. Germline CDR1 is MNHEY and CDR2 is SVGAGI. CDR3 nucleotide sequence: TGTGCCAGCATACCGGGACAGGGAATCTATCAGCCCCAGCATTTT. Translated, it gives CASIPGQGIYQPQHF.

The J gene is TRBJ2-7, the V gene TRBV4-2; TRBD2 agrees at 7 bases. This CDR3 comprises 14 residues. V dropped 3 bases and J dropped 6; count of bases not matched to a gene: 8. Germline V gene sequence: CDR1 LGHNA, CDR2 YNFKEQ. CDR3 in amino acids: CASSHAGEVVEQYF. The CDR3 region has the DNA TGTGCCAGCAGCCATGCGGGAGAGGTGGTCGAGCAGTACTTC.

Only a few counts were recorded for this clone. Written as DNA, the CDR3 is TGCGCCAGCAGTTCCGGGACTGGAAACACCGGGGAGCTGTTTTTT. Amino acid sequence: CASSSGTGNTGELFF. The chain recombines TRBV5-1 with TRBJ2-2, with D maybe TRBD2 (6 bases). This CDR3 spans 15 amino acids. CDR1 SGHRS and CDR2 YFSETQ come from the germline V gene. Trimming took 5 bases from V and 2 from J, leaving 13 bases between them.

V and J are TRBV30 and TRBJ2-2, with TRBD1 identical over 12 bases. This CDR3 comprises 15 residues. CDR1 and CDR2 from the germline V gene are GTSNPN and SVGIG (reference sequence). The ends lost 8 bases at V and 4 bases at J; junction bases unmatched: 8. CDR3 loop: CAADGTGGFTGELFF. The CDR3 region has the DNA TGTGCCGCTGACGGGACAGGGGGCTTCACCGGGGAGCTGTTTTTT. Supplemented by reference TRBV30 and TRBJ2-2, the full variable domain reads SQTIHQWPATLVQPVGSPLSLECTVEGTSNPNLYWYRQAAGRGLQLLFYSVGIGQISSEVPQNLSASRPQDRQFILSSKKLLLSDSGFYLCAADGTGGFTGELFFGEGSRLTVL.

The chain has TRBV5-6 and TRBJ2-7, with 11 bases matching TRBD2. Trimming cost V 2 bases and J 2 bases; bases outside gene matches: 6. Germline CDR1 reads SGHDT; CDR2 reads YYEEEE. The length of the CDR3 is 16 residues. The CDR3 nucleotides are TGTGCCAGCAGCTTCTCTAGCGGGAGGCCAGCCTACGAGCAGTACTTC. Protein: CASSFSSGRPAYEQYF.

This chain links TRBV6-5 with TRBJ2-2; 9 bases fit TRBD1. V was pared by 4 bases and J by 6 bases, with 3 bases of the junction left unmatched. The length of the CDR3 is 14 residues. Per germline, CDR1 MNHEY and CDR2 SVGAGI. CDR3 DNA: TGTGCCAGCAGTTCGGGACAGGGTCCCGGGGAGCTGTTTTTT. Its protein is CASSSGQGPGELFF.

V gene TRBV7-8 combines with J gene TRBJ2-1; 11 bases line up with TRBD2. The length of the CDR3 is 14 residues. The germline gives CDR1 SGHVS, CDR2 FQNEAQ. V lost 7 bases and J lost 5; bases outside the gene matches: 4. In DNA, the CDR3 is TGTGCCAGCAACCGACTAGCGGGAAACAATGAGCAGTTCTTC. Its protein is CASNRLAGNNEQFF.

The chain uses TRBV7-9 and TRBJ2-5, with 9 bases identical to TRBD2. This CDR3 comprises 14 residues. Germline V gene sequence: CDR1 SEHNR, CDR2 FQNEAQ (reference sequence). The ends lost 7 bases at V and 4 bases at J; junction bases unmatched: 7. This chain's CDR3 is CASTSIAGVETQYF. CDR3 DNA sequence: TGTGCCAGCACATCGATAGCGGGAGTAGAGACCCAGTACTTC. Full variable domain (missing parts from reference TRBV7-9 and TRBJ2-5): DTGVSQNPRHKITKRGQNVTFRCDPISEHNRLYWYRQTLGQGPEFLTYFQNEAQLEKSRLLSDRFSAERPKGSFSTLEIQRTEQGDSAMYLCASTSIAGVETQYFGPGTRLLVL.

The chain couples TRBV30 to TRBJ1-1; D unclear. Between the trimmed V and J ends, which lost 7 bases and 1 base, there was a span of 7 bases. Germline CDR1 and CDR2: GTSNPN and SVGIG (reference sequence). The CDR3 contains 11 residues. CDR3 protein: CALGANTEAFF. The CDR3 nucleotides read TGTGCCTTGGGCGCGAACACTGAAGCTTTCTTT.

The gene calls are TRBV27 and TRBJ2-3; 9 bases agree with TRBD2. This CDR3 has 14 residues. Trimming took 8 bases from V and 2 from J; bases not matched to a gene: 5. Per germline, CDR1 MNHEY and CDR2 SMNVEV (reference sequence). The CDR3 loop reads CASWREGPTDTQYF. The CDR3 bases are TGTGCCAGCTGGCGGGAGGGCCCCACAGATACGCAGTATTTT.

The chain joins TRBV5-1 to TRBJ1-1; TRBD1 aligns across 10 bases. CDR1 is SGHRS, CDR2 YFSETQ, per germline. This CDR3 region has 14 residues. J was trimmed by 2 bases and V by 4 bases; bases with no gene match: 2. The CDR3 is CASSGTGDNTEAFF. DNA of the CDR3: TGCGCCAGCAGCGGGACAGGGGACAACACTGAAGCTTTCTTT. Full variable domain (rest looked up from reference TRBV5-1 and TRBJ1-1): KAGVTQTPRYLIKTRGQQVTLSCSPISGHRSVSWYQQTPGQGLQFLFEYFSETQRNKGNFPGRFSGRQFSNSRSEMNVSTLELGDSALYLCASSGTGDNTEAFFGQGTRLTVV.

V gene TRBV10-1 combines with J gene TRBJ2-7, with D perhaps TRBD2 (6 bases). The V gene lost 2 bases and the J gene lost 7 bases, with 9 bases spanning the gap. The germline V gene encodes CDR1 WNHNN and CDR2 SYGVQD (reference sequence). This CDR3 contains 12 residues. This CDR3 is CASSETGGEQYV. The CDR3, as DNA: TGCGCCAGCAGTGAGACCGGGGGTGAGCAGTACGTC.

This rearrangement joins TRBV6-6 to TRBJ2-5; D is unclear. The CDR3 length is 14 residues. From germline, CDR1 is MNHNY and CDR2 SVGAGI (reference sequence). The V gene lost 1 base and the J gene lost 1 base, with 7 bases spanning the gap. The CDR3 bases are TGTGCCAGCAGTTACTATGGCGGCCAAGAGACCCAGTACTTC. Encoded protein: CASSYYGGQETQYF.

The chain links TRBV19 to TRBJ1-4; D uncertain. V dropped 3 bases and J dropped 12 bases, with 17 bases sitting between them. Germline CDR1 LNHDA, CDR2 SQIVND (reference sequence). The CDR3 length is 14 residues. CDR3 sequence reads: CASSIGYLVGELFF. The CDR3 DNA follows: TGTGCCAGTAGTATTGGGTACCTCGTCGGGGAACTGTTTTTT.

V gene TRBV7-6 combines with J gene TRBJ2-1; 10 bases are shared with TRBD2. The CDR3 has 17 amino acids. V shed 0 bases, J shed 1 base, and the junction held 3 bases outside the gene matches. Germline V gene data show CDR1 as SGHVS and CDR2 as FNYEAQ. DNA of the CDR3: TGTGCCAGCAGCTTAGCTCTAGCGGGAGCATCCTACAATGAGCAGTTCTTC. Its translation is CASSLALAGASYNEQFF.

The chain uses TRBV19 and TRBJ2-1; 15 nucleotides line up with TRBD2. The germline CDR1 and CDR2 sequences are LNHDA and SQIVND (reference sequence). With 10 bases clipped from V and 0 bases from J, the junction kept 7 bases outside the gene matches. The CDR3 has 17 amino acids. Here the CDR3 DNA reads TGTGCCAAGCCGGGACTAGCGGGGGGTGGCTCCTACAATGAGCAGTTCTTC. It encodes CAKPGLAGGGSYNEQFF.

This clone has only one observation. The CDR3 DNA follows: TGTGCCAGCAGGACCCTTGGACAGGCTAGCTCCTACGAGCAGTACTTC. The encoded protein is CASRTLGQASSYEQYF. This chain links TRBV27 with TRBJ2-5; the match to TRBD1 covers 7 bases. The DNA end lines up better with TRBJ2-7; the J call may be wrong. CDR3 length: 16 residues. Germline V gene sequence: CDR1 MNHEY, CDR2 SMNVEV (reference sequence).

The rearrangement links TRBV7-2 to TRBJ1-1, with a weak D call TRBD1 (5 bases). CDR1 and CDR2 (germline): SGHTA, FQGNSA. The CDR3 is 12 residues long. Trimming pared 6 bases from V and 8 bases from J, leaving 13 bases between. The CDR3 sequence is CASSSPREEAFF. The CDR3, as DNA: TGTGCCAGCAGTTCCCCCAGGGAAGAAGCTTTCTTT.

This clone has just a few counts. This chain joins TRBV7-9 and TRBJ2-5; D may be TRBD1 (6 bases). Germline CDR1 and CDR2: SEHNR and FQNEAQ (reference sequence). V shed 4 bases and J shed 6 bases, with 15 bases lying between them. The CDR3 totals 14 residues. CDR3 sequence reads: CASSSIQGRKTQYF. The CDR3 coding sequence is TGTGCCAGCAGCTCCATACAGGGAAGAAAGACCCAGTACTTC.

The chain is built from TRBV6-5 and TRBJ2-2; D is unclear. The CDR3 loop spans 13 amino acids. Trimming took off 0 bases at V and 5 bases at J, with 4 bases between the two ends. Germline V CDR1 and CDR2: MNHEY, SVGAGI. Here the CDR3 reads CASSYSETGELFF. The CDR3 DNA reads as TGTGCCAGCAGTTACTCGGAGACCGGGGAGCTGTTTTTT.

The chain joins TRBV6-5 to TRBJ1-5, with a tentative D call TRBD1 (6 bases). In germline, CDR1 is MNHEY, CDR2 SVGAGI. V lost 7 bases and J lost 2, with 12 bases in between. The CDR3 is 14 amino acids. The DNA of the CDR3 is TGTGCCAGCAAGGAATACAGGGGCAATCAGCCCCAGCATTTT. Residues: CASKEYRGNQPQHF.

The V call is TRBV9, the J call TRBJ2-3; D perhaps matches TRBD2 (6 bases). Germline V gene sequence: CDR1 SGDLS, CDR2 YYNGEE. The CDR3 totals 15 residues. Trimming left V 4 bases short and J 5 bases short, with 17 bases between. Written as DNA, the CDR3 is TGTGCCAGCAGCCCCAGTGGGGGGAGAATAGATACGCAGTATTTT. It is translated as CASSPSGGRIDTQYF.